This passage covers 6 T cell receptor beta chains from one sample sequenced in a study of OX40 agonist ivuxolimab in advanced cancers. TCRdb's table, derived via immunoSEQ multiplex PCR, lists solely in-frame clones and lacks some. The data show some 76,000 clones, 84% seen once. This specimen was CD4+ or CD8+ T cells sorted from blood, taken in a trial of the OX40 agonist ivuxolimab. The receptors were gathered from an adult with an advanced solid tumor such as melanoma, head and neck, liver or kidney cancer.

CDR3 amino acids: CASSLSRGANQPQHF. In DNA form, the CDR3 reads TGTGCCAGCAGCCTTTCCCGGGGGGCAAATCAGCCCCAGCATTTT. The V and J genes are TRBV4-2 and TRBJ1-5, with D possibly matching TRBD1 (6 bases). Germline V gives CDR1 LGHNA, CDR2 YNFKEQ. The V end lost 4 bases, the J end lost 4 bases, and 14 bases lay between the germline ends. The CDR3 sequence is 15 residues long.

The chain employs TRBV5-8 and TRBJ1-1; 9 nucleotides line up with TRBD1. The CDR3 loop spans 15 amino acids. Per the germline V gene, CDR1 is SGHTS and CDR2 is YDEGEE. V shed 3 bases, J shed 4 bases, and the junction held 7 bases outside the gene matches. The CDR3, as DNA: TGTGCCAGCAGCTACGAACAGGGGGCTCTCACTGAAGCTTTCTTT. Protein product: CASSYEQGALTEAFF.

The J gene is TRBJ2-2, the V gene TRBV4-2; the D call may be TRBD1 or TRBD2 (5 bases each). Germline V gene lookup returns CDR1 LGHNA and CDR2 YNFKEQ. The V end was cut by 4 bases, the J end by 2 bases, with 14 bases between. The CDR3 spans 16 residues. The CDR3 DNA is TGTGCCAGCAGCCGCGAGGGGACGGTAAACACCGGGGAGCTGTTTTTT. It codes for CASSREGTVNTGELFF.

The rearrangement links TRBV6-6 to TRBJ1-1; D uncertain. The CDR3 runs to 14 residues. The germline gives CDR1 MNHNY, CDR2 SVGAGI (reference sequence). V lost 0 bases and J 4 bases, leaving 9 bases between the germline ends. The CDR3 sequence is CASSYSIMGTEAFF. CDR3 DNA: TGTGCCAGCAGTTACTCGATCATGGGCACTGAAGCTTTCTTT.

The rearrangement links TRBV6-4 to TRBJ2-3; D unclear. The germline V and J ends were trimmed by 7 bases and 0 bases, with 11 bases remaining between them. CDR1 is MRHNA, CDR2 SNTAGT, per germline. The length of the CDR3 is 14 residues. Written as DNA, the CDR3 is TGTGCCAGCACCCCGGACGGAAGCACAGATACGCAGTATTTT. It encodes CASTPDGSTDTQYF.

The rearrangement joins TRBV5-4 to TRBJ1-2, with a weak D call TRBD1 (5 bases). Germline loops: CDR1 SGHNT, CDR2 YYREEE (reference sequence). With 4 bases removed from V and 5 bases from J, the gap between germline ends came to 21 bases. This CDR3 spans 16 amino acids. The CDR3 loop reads CASSPGGLKQGYGYTF. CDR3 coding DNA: TGTGCCAGCAGCCCCGGTGGCCTAAAGCAGGGTTATGGCTACACCTTC.